The 6 T cell receptor beta chains below were found in one sample sequenced in a study of T cells after yellow fever vaccination. TCRdb re-called the 5' RACE reads through MiXCR, storing one row per CDR3 protein. The sample has about 68,000 distinct CDR3 sequences; 6.5% are singletons. The sample consisted of CD8+ T cells sorted from PBMCs, taken approximately 47 days after the first yellow fever vaccination. All receptors derive from a man aged 18 to 29 who received the YFV17D yellow fever vaccine.

This clonotype was counted between two and nine times. The chain joins TRBV5-4 to TRBJ1-1, with 8 bases matching TRBD1. The trim removed 6 bases at V and 6 bases at J, leaving 7 bases unmatched. CDR1 is SGHNT and CDR2 is YYREEE in the germline V gene (reference sequence). The CDR3 runs to 13 residues. The CDR3 sequence is CASNTQGGPEAFF. In nucleotides, the CDR3 is TGTGCCAGCAATACACAGGGGGGACCTGAAGCTTTCTTT.

The chain is built from TRBV12-3 or TRBV12-4 and TRBJ1-1; 8 nucleotides line up with TRBD1. The CDR3 totals 13 residues. Unmatched junction bases numbered 2, after V lost 6 bases and J lost 2 bases. The CDR3 reads CASSSGGNTEAFF. The CDR3 nucleotides are TGTGCCAGCAGCTCAGGGGGCAACACTGAAGCTTTCTTT.

This clonotype was seen a few times. The chain employs TRBV4-3 and TRBJ2-6; D tentatively fits TRBD1 or TRBD2 (5 bases each). The CDR3 totals 16 residues. The germline V gene encodes CDR1 LGHNA and CDR2 YSLEER. Trimming left V 2 bases short and J 4 bases short, with 12 bases between. CDR3 in amino acids: CASSQPGTPGANVLTF. CDR3 in DNA: TGCGCCAGCAGCCAACCAGGGACGCCGGGGGCCAACGTCCTGACTTTC.

This clonotype was counted many times. The chain has TRBV27 and TRBJ2-3; 7 bases align to TRBD2. The germline CDR1 and CDR2 sequences are MNHEY and SMNVEV (reference sequence). After removal of 5 bases from V and 4 bases from J, the junction contained 3 bases not matched to a gene. The CDR3 is 13 residues long. As DNA, the CDR3 is TGTGCCAGCAGTCTCACTAGCGCAGATACGCAGTATTTT. Protein sequence: CASSLTSADTQYF.

The chain joins TRBV10-3 to TRBJ2-1, with TRBD1 identical over 10 bases. CDR1 is ENHRY, CDR2 SYGVKD, per germline. Trimming at V came to 7 bases and at J to 8 bases, leaving 11 bases not matched to a gene. The CDR3 runs 15 residues. CDR3 DNA: TGTGCCATCACTCCCGGGACAGGGGTCATTGATGAGCAGTTCTTC. It specifies CAITPGTGVIDEQFF.

This clonotype has a handful of counts. The chain joins TRBV5-4 to TRBJ2-2; unclear D gene. The V end lost 9 bases, the J end lost 2 bases, and 5 bases lay between the germline ends. This CDR3 contains 11 residues. Germline V gene sequence: CDR1 SGHNT, CDR2 YYREEE (reference sequence). As DNA, the CDR3 is TGTGCCACTCAAAACACCGGGGAGCTGTTTTTT. Amino acids: CATQNTGELFF.